These T cell receptor beta chains were read from a single sample in a study of T cells in narcolepsy. Here immunoSEQ multiplex PCR was the method, and the copy in TCRdb shows in-frame clones only, minus some. The sample holds tens of thousands of clones; roughly 87% are singletons and the top ten take about 1.5%. The sample taken for sequencing was memory (CD45RA-) CD4+ T cells from blood. The receptors originated from a human donor in good health. Both conserved end residues are part of each CDR3. Each record gives: V gene, D gene, clone size, J gene, CDR3 protein, CDR3 DNA. D genes are given only for firm matches. For some rows the clone size is stated as once, few or many, or as a class when expanded; others skip it.

v_call: TRBV7-2; d_call: NA; clone_size: NA; j_call: TRBJ2-1; cdr3_aa: CASSLALLGIEQFF; cdr3_nt: TGTGCCAGCAGCTTAGCCCTACTAGGGATAGAGCAGTTCTTC
v_call: TRBV28; d_call: NA; clone_size: once; j_call: TRBJ1-2; cdr3_aa: CASRGFTGNGYTF; cdr3_nt: TGTGCCAGCAGGGGGTTTACGGGAAATGGCTACACCTTC
v_call: TRBV18; d_call: NA; clone_size: NA; j_call: TRBJ2-7; cdr3_aa: CASSPVPHSYEQYF; cdr3_nt: TGTGCCAGCTCACCAGTACCCCACTCCTACGAGCAGTACTTC
v_call: TRBV4-1; d_call: NA; clone_size: NA; j_call: TRBJ1-2; cdr3_aa: CASSQGAGGGNGYTF; cdr3_nt: TGCGCCAGCAGCCAAGGGGCGGGCGGGGGCAACGGCTACACCTTC
v_call: TRBV5-4; d_call: NA; clone_size: NA; j_call: TRBJ2-5; cdr3_aa: CASSFSRAPSETQYF; cdr3_nt: TGTGCCAGCAGCTTTAGCCGGGCTCCCTCAGAGACCCAGTACTTC
v_call: TRBV18; d_call: NA; clone_size: NA; j_call: TRBJ2-5; cdr3_aa: CASSSGETQYF; cdr3_nt: TGTGCCAGCTCCTCAGGGGAGACCCAGTACTTC
v_call: TRBV7-2; d_call: NA; clone_size: NA; j_call: TRBJ1-5; cdr3_aa: CASSLDVGGNQPQHF; cdr3_nt: TGTGCCAGCAGCTTGGATGTGGGGGGCAATCAGCCCCAGCATTTT
v_call: TRBV28; d_call: TRBD1; clone_size: NA; j_call: TRBJ2-6; cdr3_aa: CASSYETGAGANVLTF; cdr3_nt: TGTGCCAGCAGTTATGAAACAGGGGCAGGGGCCAACGTCCTGACTTTC
v_call: TRBV9; d_call: NA; clone_size: few; j_call: TRBJ1-1; cdr3_aa: CASSGTLNTEAFF; cdr3_nt: TGTGCCAGCAGCGGGACGCTGAACACTGAAGCTTTCTTT
v_call: TRBV19; d_call: TRBD1; clone_size: NA; j_call: TRBJ2-7; cdr3_aa: CASSSSNRGYEQYF; cdr3_nt: TGTGCCAGTAGTTCGTCGAACAGGGGTTACGAGCAGTACTTC
v_call: TRBV11-3; d_call: NA; clone_size: NA; j_call: TRBJ1-2; cdr3_aa: CASSLGGYGYTF; cdr3_nt: TGTGCCAGCAGCTTAGGAGGGTATGGCTACACCTTC
v_call: TRBV6-1; d_call: NA; clone_size: once; j_call: TRBJ2-7; cdr3_aa: CASSEPVYEQYF; cdr3_nt: TGTGCCAGCAGTGAACCAGTCTACGAGCAGTACTTC
v_call: TRBV15; d_call: NA; clone_size: NA; j_call: TRBJ2-1; cdr3_aa: CATSRDPRQSSYNEQFF; cdr3_nt: TGTGCCACCAGCAGAGATCCCCGCCAGTCCTCCTACAATGAGCAGTTCTTC
v_call: TRBV7-6; d_call: NA; clone_size: few; j_call: TRBJ1-1; cdr3_aa: CASSSDGNTEAFF; cdr3_nt: TGTGCCAGCAGCTCGGACGGGAACACTGAAGCTTTCTTT
v_call: TRBV28; d_call: NA; clone_size: NA; j_call: TRBJ2-5; cdr3_aa: CASSVRYQETQYF; cdr3_nt: TGTGCCAGCAGTGTCAGGTATCAAGAGACCCAGTACTTC
v_call: TRBV4-3; d_call: NA; clone_size: NA; j_call: TRBJ2-7; cdr3_aa: CASSRSRGSYEQYF; cdr3_nt: TGCGCCAGCAGTCGAAGCAGGGGCTCCTACGAGCAGTACTTC
v_call: TRBV7-8; d_call: NA; clone_size: once; j_call: TRBJ1-3; cdr3_aa: CASSLTQASSGNTIYF; cdr3_nt: TGTGCCAGCAGCTTAACCCAGGCGAGCTCTGGAAACACCATATATTTT
v_call: TRBV6-6; d_call: TRBD1; clone_size: NA; j_call: TRBJ2-1; cdr3_aa: CASTESGQDPNEQFF; cdr3_nt: TGTGCCAGCACTGAATCGGGACAGGATCCCAATGAGCAGTTCTTC
v_call: TRBV11-2; d_call: TRBD1; clone_size: NA; j_call: TRBJ2-1; cdr3_aa: CASSPTPTTDRGKSGEQFF; cdr3_nt: TGTGCCAGCAGCCCTACCCCAACTACGGACAGGGGAAAGAGCGGTGAGCAGTTCTTC
v_call: TRBV27; d_call: TRBD1; clone_size: NA; j_call: TRBJ1-6; cdr3_aa: CASSFRGIYNSPLHF; cdr3_nt: TGTGCCAGCAGTTTCAGGGGGATATATAATTCACCCCTCCACTTT
v_call: TRBV6-1; d_call: TRBD1; clone_size: NA; j_call: TRBJ1-5; cdr3_aa: CASSATDRALRDNQPQHF; cdr3_nt: TGTGCCAGCAGTGCGACAGACAGGGCCCTAAGGGACAATCAGCCCCAGCATTTT
v_call: TRBV2; d_call: NA; clone_size: NA; j_call: TRBJ1-6; cdr3_aa: CASGTDSSYNSPLHF; cdr3_nt: TGTGCCAGCGGGACCGATAGCTCCTATAATTCACCCCTCCACTTT
v_call: TRBV10-3; d_call: TRBD2; clone_size: few; j_call: TRBJ2-7; cdr3_aa: CAITEGSGRPSREQYF; cdr3_nt: TGTGCCATCACCGAGGGTAGCGGGAGGCCCTCCCGGGAGCAGTACTTC
v_call: TRBV6-1; d_call: NA; clone_size: NA; j_call: TRBJ1-5; cdr3_aa: CASSEAPSGVLNQPQHF; cdr3_nt: TGTGCCAGCAGTGAAGCCCCTTCGGGGGTCCTAAATCAGCCCCAGCATTTT
v_call: TRBV7-2; d_call: NA; clone_size: NA; j_call: TRBJ2-3; cdr3_aa: CASSRYWGDEDTQYF; cdr3_nt: TGTGCCAGCAGCCGATACTGGGGGGATGAAGATACGCAGTATTTT
v_call: TRBV25-1; d_call: TRBD1; clone_size: NA; j_call: TRBJ1-1; cdr3_aa: CASRRQGSNTEAFF; cdr3_nt: TGTGCCAGCAGAAGACAGGGCTCGAACACTGAAGCTTTCTTT
v_call: TRBV4-3; d_call: NA; clone_size: few; j_call: TRBJ1-5; cdr3_aa: CASSQVAGQGNQPQHF; cdr3_nt: TGCGCCAGCAGCCAAGTTGCGGGGCAAGGAAATCAGCCCCAGCATTTT
v_call: TRBV18; d_call: NA; clone_size: NA; j_call: TRBJ1-2; cdr3_aa: CASSPGTTFNYGYTF; cdr3_nt: TGTGCCAGCTCACCCGGGACGACTTTTAACTATGGCTACACCTTC
v_call: TRBV18; d_call: NA; clone_size: NA; j_call: TRBJ1-4; cdr3_aa: CASSANEKLFF; cdr3_nt: TGTGCCAGCTCCGCGAATGAAAAACTGTTTTTT
v_call: TRBV7-2; d_call: NA; clone_size: NA; j_call: TRBJ2-5; cdr3_aa: CASSSLVGQGETQYF; cdr3_nt: TGTGCCAGCAGCTCTCTTGTCGGGCAGGGGGAGACCCAGTACTTC
v_call: TRBV5-1; d_call: NA; clone_size: NA; j_call: TRBJ1-2; cdr3_aa: CASSTDYGYTF; cdr3_nt: TGCGCCAGCAGCACGGACTATGGCTACACCTTC
v_call: TRBV28; d_call: NA; clone_size: NA; j_call: TRBJ2-7; cdr3_aa: CASTLTGEQYF; cdr3_nt: TGTGCCAGTACCCTCACCGGCGAGCAGTACTTC
v_call: TRBV6-1; d_call: NA; clone_size: few; j_call: TRBJ2-7; cdr3_aa: CASSEAHSYEQYF; cdr3_nt: TGTGCCAGCAGTGAAGCGCACTCCTACGAGCAGTACTTC
v_call: TRBV9; d_call: TRBD2; clone_size: NA; j_call: TRBJ2-1; cdr3_aa: CASSAASGSYNEQFF; cdr3_nt: TGTGCCAGCAGCGCCGCTAGCGGGAGCTACAATGAGCAGTTCTTC
v_call: TRBV2; d_call: NA; clone_size: NA; j_call: TRBJ1-5; cdr3_aa: CASSEGDPQPQHF; cdr3_nt: TGTGCCAGCAGTGAAGGGGACCCCCAGCCCCAGCATTTT
v_call: TRBV7-2; d_call: TRBD1; clone_size: NA; j_call: TRBJ2-3; cdr3_aa: CASSDRTGRTDTQYF; cdr3_nt: TGTGCCAGCAGTGACCGGACAGGGAGGACAGATACGCAGTATTTT
v_call: TRBV6-6; d_call: NA; clone_size: NA; j_call: TRBJ2-5; cdr3_aa: CASSYPRGGEQYF; cdr3_nt: TGTGCCAGCAGTTACCCGAGGGGGGGTGAGCAGTACTTC
v_call: TRBV2; d_call: TRBD1; clone_size: NA; j_call: TRBJ2-7; cdr3_aa: CASTTDRGRIYEQYF; cdr3_nt: TGTGCCAGCACCACTGACAGGGGGAGAATATACGAGCAGTACTTC
v_call: TRBV10-3; d_call: NA; clone_size: NA; j_call: TRBJ2-2; cdr3_aa: CAISERGTNTGELFF; cdr3_nt: TGTGCCATCAGTGAAAGGGGGACGAACACCGGGGAGCTGTTTTTT
v_call: TRBV10-3; d_call: NA; clone_size: few; j_call: TRBJ2-7; cdr3_aa: CAISDLDEQYF; cdr3_nt: TGTGCCATCAGTGATCTAGACGAGCAGTACTTC
v_call: TRBV19; d_call: NA; clone_size: NA; j_call: TRBJ2-1; cdr3_aa: CASSLGRGDEQFF; cdr3_nt: TGTGCCAGTAGTCTGGGCCGTGGGGATGAGCAGTTCTTC
v_call: TRBV13; d_call: TRBD2; clone_size: NA; j_call: TRBJ2-7; cdr3_aa: CASSLRLAGSYEQYF; cdr3_nt: TGTGCCAGCAGCTTAAGACTAGCGGGATCCTACGAGCAGTACTTC
v_call: TRBV27; d_call: NA; clone_size: NA; j_call: TRBJ2-6; cdr3_aa: CASSLVSSGANVLTF; cdr3_nt: TGTGCCAGCAGTTTAGTGAGCTCTGGGGCCAACGTCCTGACTTTC
v_call: TRBV6-5; d_call: NA; clone_size: once; j_call: TRBJ1-6; cdr3_aa: CASSCRTIYNSPLHF; cdr3_nt: TGTGCCAGCAGTTGCCGGACGATCTATAATTCACCCCTCCACTTT
v_call: TRBV6-1; d_call: NA; clone_size: NA; j_call: TRBJ1-2; cdr3_aa: CASSEKGRLYGYTF; cdr3_nt: TGTGCCAGCAGTGAGAAGGGACGGCTGTATGGCTACACCTTC
v_call: TRBV7-3; d_call: TRBD1; clone_size: NA; j_call: TRBJ1-2; cdr3_aa: CASSSQGPYGYTF; cdr3_nt: TGTGCCAGCAGCTCACAGGGGCCCTATGGCTACACCTTC
v_call: TRBV30; d_call: NA; clone_size: NA; j_call: TRBJ1-1; cdr3_aa: CAWRTQNTEAFF; cdr3_nt: TGTGCCTGGAGAACACAGAACACTGAAGCTTTCTTT
v_call: TRBV7-3; d_call: NA; clone_size: NA; j_call: TRBJ2-2; cdr3_aa: CASSLRFEGPQATGELFF; cdr3_nt: TGTGCCAGCAGCTTAAGGTTTGAGGGCCCCCAGGCCACCGGGGAGCTGTTTTTT
v_call: TRBV29-1; d_call: NA; clone_size: NA; j_call: TRBJ2-1; cdr3_aa: CSVEDYRSSYNEQFF; cdr3_nt: TGCAGCGTTGAAGATTACAGGAGCTCCTACAATGAGCAGTTCTTC
v_call: TRBV11-1; d_call: NA; clone_size: NA; j_call: TRBJ2-5; cdr3_aa: CASSTGSQETQYF; cdr3_nt: TGTGCCAGCAGCACAGGGAGCCAAGAGACCCAGTACTTC
v_call: TRBV2; d_call: NA; clone_size: NA; j_call: TRBJ1-6; cdr3_aa: CASSESGAEYNSPLHF; cdr3_nt: TGTGCCAGCAGTGAATCCGGGGCAGAGTATAATTCACCCCTCCACTTT
v_call: TRBV6-1; d_call: TRBD2; clone_size: once; j_call: TRBJ2-5; cdr3_aa: CASSSLAGEETQYF; cdr3_nt: TGTGCCAGCAGTTCGCTAGCGGGGGAAGAGACCCAGTACTTC
v_call: TRBV29-1; d_call: TRBD2; clone_size: few; j_call: TRBJ2-3; cdr3_aa: CSAGRGIQSDTQYF; cdr3_nt: TGCAGCGCCGGGAGGGGTATCCAATCAGATACGCAGTATTTT
v_call: TRBV28; d_call: NA; clone_size: NA; j_call: TRBJ2-7; cdr3_aa: CASSQGGAYEQYF; cdr3_nt: TGTGCCAGCAGTCAGGGTGGGGCCTACGAGCAGTACTTC
v_call: TRBV7-6; d_call: TRBD2; clone_size: NA; j_call: TRBJ2-1; cdr3_aa: CASSLAPPRREGLSYNEQFF; cdr3_nt: TGTGCCAGCAGCTTAGCCCCCCCGAGGCGGGAGGGTTTATCCTACAATGAGCAGTTCTTC
v_call: TRBV19; d_call: TRBD1; clone_size: NA; j_call: TRBJ2-1; cdr3_aa: CASSTRDRADNEQFF; cdr3_nt: TGTGCCAGTAGTACCCGGGACAGGGCGGACAATGAGCAGTTCTTC
v_call: TRBV9; d_call: TRBD2; clone_size: NA; j_call: TRBJ2-1; cdr3_aa: CASSFSGNYNEQFF; cdr3_nt: TGTGCCAGCAGCTTTAGCGGGAACTACAATGAGCAGTTCTTC
v_call: TRBV6-5; d_call: NA; clone_size: NA; j_call: TRBJ2-3; cdr3_aa: CASSYTGHNTDTQYF; cdr3_nt: TGTGCCAGCAGTTATACGGGACACAACACAGATACGCAGTATTTT